These 14 T cell receptor beta chains were sequenced from one sample in a study of cytomegalovirus exposure and HLA in healthy donors. The study ran its PCR with 60 Vbeta and 13 Jbeta primers. The assay was immunoSEQ multiplex PCR, and TCRdb's table has in-frame clones only and misses some. Among about 140,000 clones listed, roughly 68% were seen once. The sample taken for sequencing was PBMCs. Source of these receptors: a man aged 25-45 years in good health and CMV-seropositive.

The CDR3 sequence: CASSLLALGAEKLFF. The DNA of the CDR3 is TGTGCCAGCAGCTTATTAGCCCTTGGGGCCGAAAAACTGTTTTTT. The chain combines TRBV7-8 with TRBJ1-4, with D maybe TRBD1 (5 bases). V lost 2 bases to trimming and J lost 8 bases, with 15 bases between them. The CDR3 sequence is 15 residues long. Germline V lookup: CDR1 SGHVS, CDR2 FQNEAQ. The full variable domain, in which reference TRBV7-8 and TRBJ1-4 provide the parts outside the CDR3, is GAGVSQSPRYKVAKRGQDVALRCDPISGHVSLFWYQQALGQGPEFLTYFQNEAQLDKSGLPSDRFFAERPEGSVSTLKIQRTQQEDSAVYLCASSLLALGAEKLFFGSGTQLSVL.

The CDR3, as DNA: TGTGCCAGCGGTCAGGATAACTATGGCTACACCTTC. This gives the protein CASGQDNYGYTF. V usage is TRBV27 and J usage is TRBJ1-2; D is unresolved. Trimming pared 8 bases from V and 1 base from J, leaving 8 bases between. CDR3 length: 12 amino acids. The V gene's germline CDR1 is MNHEY and CDR2 SMNVEV (reference sequence).

Points on this clone: Compared with germline, one end of the junction differs, possibly owing to a read error. This chain's CDR3 is CANSRRGVSTDTQYF. The CDR3 DNA reads as TGTGCCAACAGCCGCAGGGGGGTTAGCACAGATACGCAGTATTTT. This chain connects TRBV4-2 to TRBJ2-3, with D tentatively TRBD1 (7 bases). The CDR3 length is 15 residues. The germline gives CDR1 LGHNA, CDR2 YNFKEQ.

This clone occurred once. The chain combines TRBV6-5 with TRBJ2-7; 8 positions agree with TRBD2. Germline assignment: CDR1 MNHEY and CDR2 SVGAGI. Trimming cost V 1 base and J 3 bases; bases outside gene matches: 5. The CDR3 contains 15 residues. As DNA, the CDR3 is TGTGCCAGCAGTTACTATAGCGGGGAGAGCTACGAGCAGTACTTC. Translation gives CASSYYSGESYEQYF.

J is TRBJ1-2 and V is TRBV6-1; 7 nucleotides line up with TRBD1. Germline-derived CDR1 and CDR2 are MNHNS and SASEGT. The junction had 11 bases not matched to a gene; V was cut back by 6 bases and J by 4 bases. The CDR3 spans 15 residues. CDR3 nucleotides: TGTGCCAGCAGAAGTACGGGACAGAGATTCTATGGCTACACCTTC. This codes for CASRSTGQRFYGYTF.

The table lists this clone with a count of one. V usage is TRBV27 and J usage is TRBJ1-1; possibly TRBD1 for D (5 bases). V was pared by 1 base and J by 2 bases, with 8 bases between. Germline CDR1 reads MNHEY; CDR2 reads SMNVEV (reference sequence). CDR3 length: 14 amino acids. The CDR3 sequence: CASSLLDSNTEAFF. The DNA for the CDR3 is TGTGCCAGCAGTTTATTAGACAGCAACACTGAAGCTTTCTTT.

In this sample, this clone turned up once. This sequence joins TRBV30 and TRBJ1-4; 9 bases map to TRBD1. The trim removed 2 bases at V and 8 bases at J, leaving 6 bases unmatched. Germline CDR1 and CDR2: GTSNPN and SVGIG (reference sequence). This CDR3 is 14 amino acids long. The CDR3 DNA reads TGTGCCTGGAGTCCGGGACAGGGAAACGAAAAACTGTTTTTT. Protein: CAWSPGQGNEKLFF.

The chain uses TRBV30 and TRBJ2-7; 11 bases match TRBD1. CDR1 GTSNPN and CDR2 SVGIG come from the germline V gene (reference sequence). There are 14 residues in the CDR3. The junction had 4 bases not matched to a gene; V was cut back by 3 bases and J by 3 bases. The CDR3 spells CAWRKGQGVYEQYF. For the CDR3, the DNA is TGTGCCTGGAGGAAGGGACAGGGGGTCTACGAGCAGTACTTC. Together with reference TRBV30 and TRBJ2-7, the CDR3 gives the full variable domain: SQTIHQWPATLVQPVGSPLSLECTVEGTSNPNLYWYRQAAGRGLQLLFYSVGIGQISSEVPQNLSASRPQDRQFILSSKKLLLSDSGFYLCAWRKGQGVYEQYFGPGTRLTVT.

The J gene is TRBJ1-6, the V gene TRBV25-1, with TRBD1 as a possible D gene (6 bases). This CDR3 region has 13 residues. The germline V gene encodes CDR1 MGHDK and CDR2 SYGVNS. Trimming cost V 4 bases and J 11 bases, with 12 bases left between them. This CDR3 reads CASSGQDLTPLHF. The CDR3 DNA reads as TGTGCCAGCAGTGGACAGGACCTTACACCCCTCCACTTT. Based on the CDR3 plus reference TRBV25-1 and TRBJ1-6, the full variable domain is EADIYQTPRYLVIGTGKKITLECSQTMGHDKMYWYQQDPGMELHLIHYSYGVNSTEKGDLSSESTVSRIRTEHFPLTLESARPSHTSQYLCASSGQDLTPLHFGNGTRLTVT.

The chain joins TRBV13 to TRBJ1-3; the D is unclear. The V end lost 5 bases, the J end lost 2 bases, and 13 bases lay between the germline ends. The CDR3 contains 15 residues. Germline loops: CDR1 PRHDT, CDR2 FYEKMQ (reference sequence). CDR3 sequence reads: CASSTRGYTGNTIYF. In DNA form, the CDR3 reads TGTGCCAGCAGCACGCGCGGTTATACTGGAAACACCATATATTTT.

A note on this clone: In the same sample, other DNA sequences code for this CDR3. This sequence joins TRBV2 and TRBJ1-2; 7 nucleotides align to TRBD1. The CDR3 extends over 13 amino acids. From germline, CDR1 is SNHLY and CDR2 FYNNEI. V dropped 4 bases and J dropped 8; count of bases not matched to a gene: 7. CDR3 region: CASSGQGGPGYTF. In DNA, the CDR3 is TGTGCCAGCAGTGGACAGGGCGGTCCAGGCTACACCTTC.

The genes are TRBV18 and TRBJ1-4, with TRBD1 matching over 9 bases. J was trimmed by 7 bases and V by 3 bases; bases with no gene match: 3. The CDR3 is 14 amino acids. CDR1 is KGHSH and CDR2 is LQKENI in the germline V gene. Here the CDR3 DNA reads TGTGCCAGCTCACCCGGGACAGGGCGTGAAAAACTGTTTTTT. Translation: CASSPGTGREKLFF.

V and J are TRBV11-1 and TRBJ1-2; 7 bases agree with TRBD1. V lost 4 bases to trimming and J lost 7 bases; unmatched junction nucleotides: 6. Germline V gives CDR1 SGHAT, CDR2 FQDESV (reference sequence). This CDR3 region has 13 residues. CDR3 nucleotides: TGTGCCAGCAGCTCCCGGACAGGTTCTGGCTACACCTTC. Residues: CASSSRTGSGYTF.

This clone was observed a handful of times. The chain has TRBV4-1 and TRBJ2-7; perhaps TRBD2 as D (7 bases). Germline V CDR1 and CDR2: MGHRA, YSYEKL. Trimming removed 1 base at V and 2 bases at J, with 12 bases between. The CDR3 sequence is 15 residues long. For the CDR3, the DNA is TGCGCCAGCAGCCAAGTAGGGGGGGATCCCTACGAGCAGTACTTC. It encodes CASSQVGGDPYEQYF.